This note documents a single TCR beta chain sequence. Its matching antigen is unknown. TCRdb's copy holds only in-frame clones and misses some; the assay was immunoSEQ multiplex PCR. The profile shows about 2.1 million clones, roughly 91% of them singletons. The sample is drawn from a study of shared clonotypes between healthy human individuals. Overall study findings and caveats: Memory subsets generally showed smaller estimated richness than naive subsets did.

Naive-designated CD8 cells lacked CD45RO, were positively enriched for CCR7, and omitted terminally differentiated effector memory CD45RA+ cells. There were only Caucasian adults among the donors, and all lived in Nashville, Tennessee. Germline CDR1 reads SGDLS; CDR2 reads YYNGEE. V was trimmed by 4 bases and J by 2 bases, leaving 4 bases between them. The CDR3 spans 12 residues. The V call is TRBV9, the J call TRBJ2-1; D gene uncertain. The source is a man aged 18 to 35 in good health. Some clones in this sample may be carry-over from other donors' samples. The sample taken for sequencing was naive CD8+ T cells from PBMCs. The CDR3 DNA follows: TGTGCCAGCAGCCATACCTACAATGAGCAGTTCTTC. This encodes CASSHTYNEQFF.